This T cell receptor beta chain stems from a study of T cell responses to AZD1222 COVID-19 vaccine (dated by TCRdb to about 2021). Notes on the research overall: A total of over 230 trial participants underwent TCR sequencing, of whom under 220 had received two doses of AZD1222 and approximately 26 had received two doses of the MenACWY control vaccine. Trial participants were enrolled by age into subgroups of 18-55, 56-69 and 70-plus years, and around 150, 28 and 57 TCR-sequenced participants, respectively, were included in these subgroups. What the authors observed across the whole study: Vaccine-associated CD4 TCRs spanned the whole spike protein, with dominant responses in regions 160-218 and 743-854. In the small 56-69-year group, the increase in depth fell short of significance, most likely because of low power. Participants were mostly white British, with more females than males. The authors suggested clonal diversity may have been underestimated. No day 14 peak-response samples were available, so repertoires were characterized only after the peak T cell response. Conclusions about previously exposed vaccinees were limited because only six AZD1222 recipients were SARS-CoV-2 seropositive at baseline. Reportedly, close to half of the unique spike-specific TCRs recognized epitopes lying outside the regions that are mutated in the B.1.351 and B.1.1.7 variants. After two AZD1222 doses, spike-specific TCR breadth and depth were significantly higher than at day 0 and than in MenACWY recipients.

A word on this clone: What this receptor recognizes is not known. Nothing much larger sits one base from this clone, and base qualities are not available.

The CDR3 regions of human TCRbeta chains were analyzed by immunosequencing. Under the source paper's analysis protocol: TCRs in the repertoires were compared against a reference library of SARS-CoV-2-specific TCRs that had been generated with the MIRA antigen-specificity platform. Breadth was defined as the fraction of unique TCRs that were SARS-CoV-2-associated. Depth was defined as the fraction of total T cells that were SARS-CoV-2-associated. Using the MIRA data, each spike-specific TCR was assigned both to the spike region to which the TCR was reactive and to a CD4 or CD8 class. Log10-transformed breadth and depth values were compared by one-way ANOVA with Sidak's multiple comparisons tests. The table comes from immuneACCESS by way of TCRdb, which keeps in-frame sequences with V and J called. Part of the clones is missing from these tables; in studies checked, under half for an unresolved V gene and the rest for unknown reasons. D and trimming were read from the DNA, whereas the V and J calls and clone size are those reported in that table. The sample table contains around 140,000 clones; only one count was recorded for approximately 89% of them. Jointly, the top ten make up under 2% of the sample.

The intended sense of this specimen's time point label: about 28 days (+/-7) after the second vaccine dose. AZD1222 recipients given second doses at about 4 weeks or at about 12 weeks were pooled, since spike-specific TCR depth and breadth were not found to differ between the two schedules. The vaccinee samples were drawn from two UK trials, COV001 and COV002, one of which was a single-blind randomized controlled phase 2/3 trial testing AZD1222 (ChAdOx1 nCoV-19) in healthy adults. For TCRbeta chain sequencing, PBMC samples from trial participants were taken at day 0 and at day 28 after the second dose. Counted from cysteine to phenylalanine, this CDR3 has 12 amino acids. Of all the DNA, just the CDR3 is kept, 36 bases in frame from base 1. V gives up 3 bases and J gives up 3 bases, and the segment between their germline ends measures 3 bases. CDR1 and CDR2, looked up from the germline V gene, are SGHTA and FQGNSA.

The source was peripheral blood, collected 28 days after the second AZD1222 dose. This clonotype originated in an adult who received the AZD1222 COVID-19 vaccine. The chain employs TRBV7-2 and TRBJ1-5, with the D gene not clear enough to name. At the DNA level, the sequence is TGTGCCAGCAGCTTTAACAATCAGCCCCAGCATTTT. Translated, this is CASSFNNQPQHF.